This T cell receptor (beta chain) was profiled in a study of tumor and adjacent non-tumor tissue in lung cancer. The CDR3 is 14 residues long. Germline CDR1 reads MDHEN; CDR2 reads SYDVKM. Comments on this clonotype: Its antigen is undetermined.

The library came from three nested PCR rounds adapted from ARM-PCR protocols. TCRdb re-analysed the multiplex PCR reads in MiXCR, keeping a single row per CDR3 protein. Altogether about 120,000 distinct CDR3 sequences are present, about 80% being singletons, with the ten largest covering 20% to 25%. Study-wide results and limits: Shorter survival was associated with higher TCR diversity in tumors.

RNA was extracted from bulk tissue without any cell sorting. The sequence derives from a man aged 70-80 years with non-small cell lung cancer. The sample was lung tumor tissue. The V and J genes are TRBV28 and TRBJ2-2; no firm D call. The chain's CDR3 is CVRSLFPSTGELFF. Written as DNA, the CDR3 is TGTGTCCGCAGTTTATTCCCTAGCACCGGGGAGCTGTTTTTT.